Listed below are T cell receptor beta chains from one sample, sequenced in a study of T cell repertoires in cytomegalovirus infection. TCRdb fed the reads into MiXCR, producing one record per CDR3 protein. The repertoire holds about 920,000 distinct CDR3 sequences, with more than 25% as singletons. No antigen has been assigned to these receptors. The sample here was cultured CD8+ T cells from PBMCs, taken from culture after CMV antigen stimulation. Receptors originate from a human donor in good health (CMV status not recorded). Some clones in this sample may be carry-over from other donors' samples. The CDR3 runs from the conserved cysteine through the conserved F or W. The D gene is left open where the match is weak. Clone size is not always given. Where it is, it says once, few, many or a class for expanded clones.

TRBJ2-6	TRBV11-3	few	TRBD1	CASSPGTGILYGANVLTF	TGTGCCAGCAGCCCCGGGACAGGGATATTATACGGGGCCAACGTCCTGACTTTC
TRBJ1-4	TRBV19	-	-	CVSRPAREVATNEKLFF	TGTGTCAGCCGTCCCGCTAGAGAAGTTGCAACTAATGAAAAACTGTTTTTT
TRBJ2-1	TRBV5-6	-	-	CASSLARGTAENEQFF	TGTGCCAGCAGCTTGGCTAGGGGGACCGCGGAAAATGAGCAGTTCTTC
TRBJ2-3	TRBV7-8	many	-	CASSLVAGDLADTQYF	TGTGCCAGCAGCTTAGTGGCGGGTGACTTGGCAGATACGCAGTATTTT
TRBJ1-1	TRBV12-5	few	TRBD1	CASGTGGLNTEAFF	TGTGCTAGTGGTACAGGGGGCCTGAACACTGAAGCTTTCTTT
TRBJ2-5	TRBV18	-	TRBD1	CASSLPRGLEETQYF	TGTGCCAGCTCACTACCAAGGGGGCTGGAGGAGACCCAGTACTTC
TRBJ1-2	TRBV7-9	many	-	CASSPGGPGGYTF	TGTGCCAGCAGCCCTGGAGGGCCGGGCGGCTACACCTTC
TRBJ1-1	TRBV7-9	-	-	CAVRARTEAFF	TGTGCCGTCCGGGCAAGGACTGAAGCTTTCTTT
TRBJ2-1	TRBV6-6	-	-	CASISGNEQFF	TGTGCCAGCATATCAGGCAATGAGCAGTTCTTC
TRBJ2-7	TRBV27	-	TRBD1	CASTAGTGAYEQYF	TGTGCCAGCACGGCCGGGACAGGGGCCTACGAGCAGTACTTC